This T cell receptor (beta chain) was obtained from a study of TIL therapy for anti-PD-1-resistant metastatic lung cancer. Study-level information: Most patients had lung adenocarcinoma.

Sequencing used immunoSEQ v3. The method was immunoSEQ multiplex PCR; TCRdb's version includes in-frame clones alone and lacks a portion of them. The sample lists around 59,000 clones, 69% occurring once. The CDR3 has 14 amino acids. Germline assignment: CDR1 SGHRS and CDR2 YFSETQ. V lost 2 bases and J lost 1, with 6 bases in between. Time point specified: pre-treatment sample, taken before nivolumab and TIL therapy. This sequence originates from a person between 25 and 79 years old with non-small cell lung cancer. The sequencing here drew on blood, taken at baseline. This rearrangement joins TRBV5-1 to TRBJ2-2; weak D call: TRBD1 (5 bases). The chain's CDR3 is CASSFGQNTGELFF. CDR3 DNA: TGCGCCAGCAGCTTTGGACAGAACACCGGGGAGCTGTTTTTT.